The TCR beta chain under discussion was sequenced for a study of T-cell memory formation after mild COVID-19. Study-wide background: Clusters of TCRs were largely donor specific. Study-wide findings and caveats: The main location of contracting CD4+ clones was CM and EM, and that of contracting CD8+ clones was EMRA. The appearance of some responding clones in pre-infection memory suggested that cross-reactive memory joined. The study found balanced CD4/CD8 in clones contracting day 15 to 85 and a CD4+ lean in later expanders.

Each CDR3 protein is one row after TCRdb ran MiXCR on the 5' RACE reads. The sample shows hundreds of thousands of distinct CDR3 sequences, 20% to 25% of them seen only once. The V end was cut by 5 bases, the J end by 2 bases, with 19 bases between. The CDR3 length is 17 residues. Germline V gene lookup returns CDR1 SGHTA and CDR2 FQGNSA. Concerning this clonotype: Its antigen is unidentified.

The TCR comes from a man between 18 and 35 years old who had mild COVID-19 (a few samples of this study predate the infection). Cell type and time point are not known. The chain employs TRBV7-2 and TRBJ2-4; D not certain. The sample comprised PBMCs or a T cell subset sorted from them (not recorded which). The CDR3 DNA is TGTGCCAGCAGCCCCGGGCAAGGGCTGGGTACCAAAAACATTCAGTACTTC. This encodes CASSPGQGLGTKNIQYF.